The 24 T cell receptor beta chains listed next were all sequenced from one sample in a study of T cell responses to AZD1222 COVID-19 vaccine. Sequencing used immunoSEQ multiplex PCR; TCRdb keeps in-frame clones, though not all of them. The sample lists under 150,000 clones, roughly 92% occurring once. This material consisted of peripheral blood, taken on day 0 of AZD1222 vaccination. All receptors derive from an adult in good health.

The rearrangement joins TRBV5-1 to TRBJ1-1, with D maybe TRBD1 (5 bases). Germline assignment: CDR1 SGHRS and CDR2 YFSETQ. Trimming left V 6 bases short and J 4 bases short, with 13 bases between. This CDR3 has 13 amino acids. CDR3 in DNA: TGCGCCAGCAACCCAGGGATTGGCACTGAAGCTTTCTTT. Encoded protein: CASNPGIGTEAFF.

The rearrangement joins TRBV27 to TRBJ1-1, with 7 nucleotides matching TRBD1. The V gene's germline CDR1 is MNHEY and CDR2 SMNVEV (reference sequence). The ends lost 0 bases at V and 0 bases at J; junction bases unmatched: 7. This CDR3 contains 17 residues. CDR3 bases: TGTGCCAGCAGTTTATCTCCCTCCACAGGGGTGAACACTGAAGCTTTCTTT. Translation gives CASSLSPSTGVNTEAFF.

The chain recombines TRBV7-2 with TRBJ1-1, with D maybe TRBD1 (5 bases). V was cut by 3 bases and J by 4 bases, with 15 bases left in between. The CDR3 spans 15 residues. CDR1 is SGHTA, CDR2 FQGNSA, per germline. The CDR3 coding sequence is TGTGCCAGCAGCTTTTCTGGGGGAAGGGGCACTGAAGCTTTCTTT. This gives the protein CASSFSGGRGTEAFF.

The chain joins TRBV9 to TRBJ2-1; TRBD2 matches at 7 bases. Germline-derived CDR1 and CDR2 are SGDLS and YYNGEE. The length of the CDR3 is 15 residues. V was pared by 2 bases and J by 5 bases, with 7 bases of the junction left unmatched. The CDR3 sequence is CASSVRTRADNEQFF. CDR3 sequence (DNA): TGTGCCAGCAGCGTCAGGACTAGAGCCGACAATGAGCAGTTCTTC.

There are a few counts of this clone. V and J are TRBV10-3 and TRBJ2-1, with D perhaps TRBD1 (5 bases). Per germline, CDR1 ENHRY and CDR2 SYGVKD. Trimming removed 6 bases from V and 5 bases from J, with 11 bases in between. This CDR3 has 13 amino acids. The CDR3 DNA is TGTGCCATCAGGGGGCAGGACCACAATGAGCAGTTCTTC. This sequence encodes CAIRGQDHNEQFF.

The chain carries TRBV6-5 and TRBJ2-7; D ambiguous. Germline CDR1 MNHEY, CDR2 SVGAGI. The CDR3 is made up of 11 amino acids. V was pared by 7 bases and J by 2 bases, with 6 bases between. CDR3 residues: CASMKTYEQYF. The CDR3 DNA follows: TGTGCCAGCATGAAGACCTACGAGCAGTACTTC.

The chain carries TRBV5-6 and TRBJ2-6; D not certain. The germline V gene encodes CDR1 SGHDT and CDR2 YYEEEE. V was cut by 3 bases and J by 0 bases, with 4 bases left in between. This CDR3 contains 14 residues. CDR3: CASSYDSGANVLTF. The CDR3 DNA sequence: TGTGCCAGCAGCTACGACTCTGGGGCCAACGTCCTGACTTTC.

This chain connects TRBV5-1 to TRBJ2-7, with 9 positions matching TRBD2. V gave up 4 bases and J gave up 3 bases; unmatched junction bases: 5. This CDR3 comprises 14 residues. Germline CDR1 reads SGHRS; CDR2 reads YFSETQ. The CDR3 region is CASSPYSGSYEQYF. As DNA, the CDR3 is TGCGCCAGCAGCCCCTATAGCGGGAGCTACGAGCAGTACTTC.

In DNA, the CDR3 is TGTGCCAGCAGCGGAACCGGGACGGTCAATTCACCCCTCCACTTT. It encodes CASSGTGTVNSPLHF. The chain joins TRBV9 to TRBJ1-6; weak D call: TRBD1 (5 bases). With 3 bases removed from V and 7 bases from J, the gap between germline ends came to 14 bases. This CDR3 comprises 15 residues. Germline CDR1 and CDR2: SGDLS and YYNGEE.

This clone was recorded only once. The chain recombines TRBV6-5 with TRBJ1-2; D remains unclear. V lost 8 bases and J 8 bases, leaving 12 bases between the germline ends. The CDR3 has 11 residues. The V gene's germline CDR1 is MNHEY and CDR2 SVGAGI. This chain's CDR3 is CASVLLGGYTF. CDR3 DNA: TGTGCCAGCGTCCTCCTGGGGGGCTACACCTTC.

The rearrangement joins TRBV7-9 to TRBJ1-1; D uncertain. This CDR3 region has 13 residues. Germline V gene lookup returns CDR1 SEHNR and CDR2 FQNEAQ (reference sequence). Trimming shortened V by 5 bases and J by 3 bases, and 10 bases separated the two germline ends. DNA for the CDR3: TGTGCCAGCAGCCCCCCGGGCCACACTGAAGCTTTCTTT. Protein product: CASSPPGHTEAFF.

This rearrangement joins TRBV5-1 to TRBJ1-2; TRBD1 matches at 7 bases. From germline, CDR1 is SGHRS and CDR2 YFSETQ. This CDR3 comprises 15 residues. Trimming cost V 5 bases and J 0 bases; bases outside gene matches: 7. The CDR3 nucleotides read TGCGCCAGCAGGCCGGGACAGCCTACTAACTATGGCTACACCTTC. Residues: CASRPGQPTNYGYTF.

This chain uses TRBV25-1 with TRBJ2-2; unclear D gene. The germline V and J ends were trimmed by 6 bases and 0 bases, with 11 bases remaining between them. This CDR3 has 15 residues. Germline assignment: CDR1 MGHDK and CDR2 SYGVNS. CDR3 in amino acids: CASRSRITNTGELFF. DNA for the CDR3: TGTGCCAGCAGATCAAGGATAACGAACACCGGGGAGCTGTTTTTT.

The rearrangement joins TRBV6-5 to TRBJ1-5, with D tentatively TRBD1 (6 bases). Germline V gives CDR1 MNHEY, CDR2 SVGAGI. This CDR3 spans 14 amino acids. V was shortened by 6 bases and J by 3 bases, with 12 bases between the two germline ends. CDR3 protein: CASSPGVLNQPQHF. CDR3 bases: TGTGCCAGCAGCCCAGGGGTCCTCAATCAGCCCCAGCATTTT.

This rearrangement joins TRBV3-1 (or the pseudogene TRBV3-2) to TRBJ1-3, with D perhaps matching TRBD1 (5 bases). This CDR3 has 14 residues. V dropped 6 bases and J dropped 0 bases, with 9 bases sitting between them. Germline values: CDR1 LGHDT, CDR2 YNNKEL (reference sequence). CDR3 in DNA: TGTGCCAGCAGTCCAGGGTTCTCTGGAAACACCATATATTTT. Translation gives CASSPGFSGNTIYF.

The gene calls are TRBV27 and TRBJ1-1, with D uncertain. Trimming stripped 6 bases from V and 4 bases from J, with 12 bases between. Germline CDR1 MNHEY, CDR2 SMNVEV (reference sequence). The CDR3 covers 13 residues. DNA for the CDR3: TGTGCCAGCAGACAAGCCCTCGCCACTGAAGCTTTCTTT. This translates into CASRQALATEAFF.

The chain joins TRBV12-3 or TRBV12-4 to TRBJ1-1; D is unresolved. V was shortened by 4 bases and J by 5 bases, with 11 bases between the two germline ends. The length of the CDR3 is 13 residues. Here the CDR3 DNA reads TGTGCCAGCAGTTCCCAGATGAGGACTGAAGCTTTCTTT. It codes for CASSSQMRTEAFF.

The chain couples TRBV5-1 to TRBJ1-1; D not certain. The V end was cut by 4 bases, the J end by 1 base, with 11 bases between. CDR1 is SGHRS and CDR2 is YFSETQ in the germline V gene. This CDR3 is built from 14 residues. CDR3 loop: CASSAGTENTEAFF. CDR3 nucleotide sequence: TGCGCCAGCAGCGCGGGTACAGAGAACACTGAAGCTTTCTTT.

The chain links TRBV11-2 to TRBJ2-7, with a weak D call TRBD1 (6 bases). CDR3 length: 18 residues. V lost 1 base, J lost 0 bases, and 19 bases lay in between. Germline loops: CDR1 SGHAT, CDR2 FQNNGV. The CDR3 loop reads CASSLVSVGTLISYEQYF. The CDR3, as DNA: TGTGCCAGCAGCTTAGTATCTGTGGGGACACTGATCTCCTACGAGCAGTACTTC. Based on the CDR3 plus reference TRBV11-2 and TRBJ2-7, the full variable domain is EAGVAQSPRYKIIEKRQSVAFWCNPISGHATLYWYQQILGQGPKLLIQFQNNGVVDDSQLPKDRFSAERLKGVDSTLKIQPAKLEDSAVYLCASSLVSVGTLISYEQYFGPGTRLTVT.

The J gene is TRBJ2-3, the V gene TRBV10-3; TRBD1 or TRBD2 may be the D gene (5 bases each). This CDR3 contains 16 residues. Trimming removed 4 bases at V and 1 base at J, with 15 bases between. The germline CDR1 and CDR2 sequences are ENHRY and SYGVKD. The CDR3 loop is CAISVNREGGTDTQYF. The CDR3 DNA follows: TGTGCCATCAGTGTCAACCGGGAAGGGGGCACAGATACGCAGTATTTT.

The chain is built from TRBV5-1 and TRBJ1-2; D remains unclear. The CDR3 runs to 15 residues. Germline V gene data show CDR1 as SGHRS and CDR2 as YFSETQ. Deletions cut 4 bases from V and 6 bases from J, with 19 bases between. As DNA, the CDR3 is TGCGCCAGCAGCCATGGACGGACTAGACGGGATGGCTACACCTTC. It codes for CASSHGRTRRDGYTF.

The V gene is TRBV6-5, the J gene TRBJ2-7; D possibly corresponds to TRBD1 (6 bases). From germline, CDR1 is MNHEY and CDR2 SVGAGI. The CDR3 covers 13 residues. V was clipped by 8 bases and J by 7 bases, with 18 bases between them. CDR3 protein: CASSQGFAREQYF. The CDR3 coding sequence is TGTGCCAGCTCTCAGGGGTTTGCTAGGGAGCAGTACTTC.

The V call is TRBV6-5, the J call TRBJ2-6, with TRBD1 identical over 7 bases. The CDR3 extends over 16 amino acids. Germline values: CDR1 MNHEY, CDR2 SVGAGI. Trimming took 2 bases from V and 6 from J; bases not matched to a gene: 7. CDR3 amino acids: CASSYTPRGKANVLTF. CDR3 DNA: TGTGCCAGCAGTTACACCCCCAGGGGGAAGGCCAACGTCCTGACTTTC.

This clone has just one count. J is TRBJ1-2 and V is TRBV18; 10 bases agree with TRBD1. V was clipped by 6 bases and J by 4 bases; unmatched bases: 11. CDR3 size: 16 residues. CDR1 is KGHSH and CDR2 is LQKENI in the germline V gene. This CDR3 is CASSQWRGQGRYGYTF. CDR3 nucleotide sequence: TGTGCCAGCTCTCAATGGCGGGGACAGGGGCGCTATGGCTACACCTTC. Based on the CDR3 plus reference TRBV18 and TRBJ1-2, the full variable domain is NAGVMQNPRHLVRRRGQEARLRCSPMKGHSHVYWYRQLPEEGLKFMVYLQKENIIDESGMPKERFSAEFPKEGPSILRIQQVVRGDSAAYFCASSQWRGQGRYGYTFGSGTRLTVV.